The T cell receptor (beta chain) described here comes from a study of blood T cell repertoires in COVID-19 (TCRdb year 2020). At the level of the whole study: The collaborator samples originated in the United States, Italy and Spain and spanned the acute and convalescent phases of COVID-19. Samples came from the ongoing ImmuneRACE study (first 160 participants) plus 1,254 subjects from 6 global collaborators. Where HLA class I and class II types were available, the types were taken from metadata supplied by the sample provider, not from assay-based typing. A freely available public database, intended as a resource for researchers studying the immune response to SARS-CoV-2, is where the repertoires were released. The material from the prospective study consisted of cDNA or gDNA derived from T cells, B-cell-depleted T cells, or PBMCs. A de-identified subject ID, COVID-19 status, age in years and sex were almost always included in the sample metadata. Deeply sampled blood TCRbeta repertoires from subjects exposed to, actively infected with, or recovered from COVID-19 were included in the dataset.

The full study reports these points: The quantity of clinical and demographic metadata differed by source and by participant and was supplied without curation.

TCRbeta CDR3 regions were amplified from genomic DNA by means of the immunoSEQ Assay, a bias-controlled multiplex PCR. The source study handled its data this way. Nucleated cell counts per sample were estimated from amplification of reference gene primers within the assay. To quantify the absolute abundance of each unique TCRbeta CDR3 rearrangement, sequence reads were collapsed and filtered. For each sample, productive Simpson clonality was calculated as the square root of Simpson's diversity index over productive rearrangements. Held by TCRdb, this immuneACCESS table contains in-frame sequences only and omits some clones. Under half of the omission traces to an unresolved V gene where checked; the cause of the rest is unknown. The V and J calls and clone size are taken from that table; D and trimming were inferred from the DNA. This sample is represented by roughly 380,000 clones; roughly 80% of them were singletons. Of the sample, 0.85% to 1.2% falls within the top ten clones.

V loses 0 bases, J loses 7 bases, and the germline ends lie 12 bases apart. The CDR3 runs 14 residues from the cysteine to the phenylalanine. Just the 42-base CDR3 DNA is kept, in frame starting at base 1. CDR1 and CDR2 are read off the germline V gene (reference sequence) as MNHEY and SMNVEV. For this clone: Its specific antigen is unknown. No clone much larger than this one lies a single base away; base qualities are absent.

Each collaborating institution followed its own protocols to collect whole blood in K2EDTA tubes. For TCRbeta analysis, collaborators shipped samples in one of three forms: frozen whole blood, isolated PBMCs, or DNA extracted from either of those sample types. This chain joins TRBV27 to TRBJ1-2; TRBD1 is possibly the D segment (5 matching bases). This sequence was found in a human donor with acute or convalescent COVID-19. The donor label of this sample is uncertain. The sample consisted of peripheral blood. CDR3 sequence: CASSLSEGRSGYTF. Read as DNA, the sequence is TGTGCCAGCAGTTTATCGGAGGGGCGAAGTGGCTACACCTTC.